The TCR beta chain under discussion was sequenced for a study of cytomegalovirus exposure and HLA in healthy donors. Study information: Earlier, 117 million unique TCR beta sequences were recovered from about 179 million T cells by an analysis.

To note about this clone: Its antigen is unidentified.

The CDR3 contains 13 residues. V lost 1 base and J lost 7, with 8 bases in between. Looked up from germline, CDR1 is SGHAT and CDR2 is FQNNGV. Study-level findings and limits: There were some public TCRs occurring in many donors, but most TCR sequences were rare. The CMV antigen specificity of a few CMV-associated chains was confirmed through in vitro analysis. Sequences of the TCR beta chain were said to predict the HLA-A and HLA-B alleles of most subjects accurately.

13 Jbeta primers and 60 Vbeta primers were used for the PCR. Sequencing was performed with immunoSEQ multiplex PCR; in TCRdb, only in-frame clones are kept and a portion is missing. This repertoire shows 200,000 to 250,000 clones, under 70% found once; its top ten account for 2% to 3%. This rearrangement joins TRBV11-2 to TRBJ2-1; tentatively, D is TRBD2 (5 bases). The sample taken for sequencing was PBMCs. This sequence originates from a man aged 35-49 years in good health and CMV-seropositive. In DNA form, the CDR3 reads TGTGCCAGCAGCTTAGCTGGCGGGAATGAGCAGTTCTTC. Protein product: CASSLAGGNEQFF.